The 18 T cell receptor beta chains in this list originate from one sample, sequenced in a study of T cells after yellow fever vaccination. TCRdb itself ran the 5' RACE reads through MiXCR, one entry per CDR3 protein. The sample holds hundreds of thousands of distinct CDR3 sequences, less than 20% seen once. The input for sequencing was PBMCs, taken about 5 days after the first yellow fever vaccination. The receptor source for this set is a man between 18 and 29 years old who received the YFV17D yellow fever vaccine.

The chain is built from TRBV5-1 and TRBJ1-1; D is possibly TRBD1 (5 bases). The CDR3 sequence is 13 residues long. Germline V gives CDR1 SGHRS, CDR2 YFSETQ. V was clipped by 7 bases and J by 2 bases, with 12 bases between them. The CDR3 here is CASRIGTNTEAFF. The DNA of the CDR3 is TGCGCCAGCCGGATTGGGACCAACACTGAAGCTTTCTTT.

This clonotype was counted a few times. J is TRBJ1-1 and V is TRBV12-3 or TRBV12-4; weak D call: TRBD1 (6 bases). V was shortened by 6 bases and J by 10 bases, with 12 bases between the two germline ends. This CDR3 has 11 amino acids. The CDR3 loop reads CASSHIQGAFF. CDR3 nucleotides: TGTGCCAGCAGCCATATACAGGGAGCTTTCTTT.

The genes are TRBV4-2 and TRBJ2-5, with D uncertain. The CDR3 contains 16 residues. Germline-derived CDR1 and CDR2 are LGHNA and YNFKEQ. Trimming cost V 0 bases and J 2 bases, with 13 bases left between them. The CDR3 reads CASSQDLGRYQETQYF. As DNA, the CDR3 is TGTGCCAGCAGCCAAGATTTGGGCCGGTATCAAGAGACCCAGTACTTC.

This clonotype was found a few times. This chain joins TRBV10-3 and TRBJ2-1; 10 bases line up with TRBD2. From germline, CDR1 is ENHRY and CDR2 SYGVKD. CDR3 length: 20 amino acids. V gave up 3 bases and J gave up 1 base; unmatched junction bases: 15. The CDR3: CAISDPHTGSGGPSYNEQFF. The DNA of the CDR3 is TGTGCCATCAGTGACCCCCACACCGGTAGCGGGGGGCCTTCCTACAATGAGCAGTTCTTC.

The V gene is TRBV5-1, the J gene TRBJ2-5, with TRBD2 matching 12 bases. CDR3 length equals 16 residues. Germline lookup yields CDR1 SGHRS and CDR2 YFSETQ. V was pared by 4 bases and J by 4 bases, with 8 bases of the junction left unmatched. CDR3 in amino acids: CASSQRTSGAGETQYF. The CDR3, as DNA: TGCGCCAGCAGCCAAAGGACTAGCGGGGCGGGAGAGACCCAGTACTTC.

This clonotype was seen only a few times. This chain links TRBV6-1 with TRBJ1-2; D unresolved. Germline V gene data show CDR1 as MNHNS and CDR2 as SASEGT. The CDR3 has 14 amino acids. Trimming removed 5 bases from V and 6 bases from J, with 16 bases in between. CDR3 sequence: CASSRGRRPHGYTF. The CDR3, as DNA: TGTGCCAGCAGTCGAGGACGCCGGCCCCATGGCTACACCTTC.

The CDR3 region is CASSPRTANSYEQYF. The CDR3 DNA sequence: TGCGCCAGCAGCCCTAGGACAGCCAACTCCTACGAGCAGTACTTC. V usage is TRBV5-1 and J usage is TRBJ2-7; tentatively, D is TRBD1 (6 bases). Per the germline V gene, CDR1 is SGHRS and CDR2 is YFSETQ. V was shortened by 4 bases and J by 0 bases, with 14 bases between the two germline ends. The CDR3 runs 15 residues.

At least ten counts were recorded for this clonotype. The rearrangement uses TRBV27 and TRBJ2-7; 7 bases match TRBD1. The trim removed 5 bases at V and 3 bases at J, leaving 7 bases unmatched. The germline CDR1 and CDR2 sequences are MNHEY and SMNVEV (reference sequence). The CDR3 has 14 amino acids. The CDR3 reads CASSIDRVGYEQYF. CDR3 DNA: TGTGCCAGCAGTATAGACAGGGTGGGCTACGAGCAGTACTTC.

This clonotype was counted between two and nine times. The chain has TRBV29-1 and TRBJ1-2; D unclear. The CDR3 spans 15 residues. The V gene's germline CDR1 is SQVTM and CDR2 ANQGSEA. V shed 2 bases and J shed 5 bases, with 18 bases lying between them. The CDR3 nucleotides are TGCAGCGTTGAAAGGGAAATTGTCCGCTATTATGGCTACACCTTC. As protein: CSVEREIVRYYGYTF. Full variable domain (rest looked up from reference TRBV29-1 and TRBJ1-2): SAVISQKPSRDICQRGTSLTIQCQVDSQVTMMFWYRQQPGQSLTLIATANQGSEATYESGFVIDKFPISRPNLTFSTLTVSNMSPEDSSIYLCSVEREIVRYYGYTFGSGTRLTVV.

CDR3 nucleotides: TGCAGTGCTAGAGAGGGCTCTCACTACGAGCAGTACTTC. As protein: CSAREGSHYEQYF. The gene calls are TRBV20-1 and TRBJ2-7; unclear D gene. CDR3 length equals 13 residues. Trimming took off 0 bases at V and 3 bases at J, with 9 bases between the two ends. Germline V gene data show CDR1 as DFQATT and CDR2 as SNEGSKA (reference sequence).

The chain has TRBV4-3 and TRBJ1-3, with D uncertain. Germline V gene sequence: CDR1 LGHNA, CDR2 YSLEER. With 0 bases removed from V and 3 bases from J, the gap between germline ends came to 9 bases. This CDR3 spans 15 amino acids. This CDR3 reads CASSQERFLGNTIYF. DNA for the CDR3: TGCGCCAGCAGCCAAGAGCGGTTCCTTGGAAACACCATATATTTT.

This clonotype was observed a few times. V gene TRBV30 combines with J gene TRBJ1-1; 7 positions match TRBD1. This CDR3 is built from 15 residues. Germline loops: CDR1 GTSNPN, CDR2 SVGIG (reference sequence). Trimming cost V 3 bases and J 4 bases; bases outside gene matches: 11. Here the CDR3 DNA reads TGTGCCTGGAGGATCAAGGGGGCGCGGAGCACTGAAGCTTTCTTT. This encodes CAWRIKGARSTEAFF.

J is TRBJ2-7 and V is TRBV20-1; 7 bases are shared with TRBD1. This CDR3 has 14 amino acids. V lost 0 bases and J lost 6; bases outside the gene matches: 8. Looked up from germline, CDR1 is DFQATT and CDR2 is SNEGSKA (reference sequence). The CDR3 DNA sequence: TGCAGTGCTAGAGACTACAGGGGCACGGGCGAGCAGTACGTC. Protein product: CSARDYRGTGEQYV.

This chain uses TRBV11-2 with TRBJ2-3; unclear D gene. Trimming shortened V by 0 bases and J by 8 bases, and 9 bases separated the two germline ends. This CDR3 comprises 13 residues. Germline V gene lookup returns CDR1 SGHAT and CDR2 FQNNGV. The CDR3 reads CASSLEVGATQYF. Written as DNA, the CDR3 is TGTGCCAGCAGCTTAGAGGTAGGAGCTACGCAGTATTTT.

The chain has TRBV7-2 and TRBJ2-1, with TRBD1 identical over 7 bases. Germline V CDR1 and CDR2: SGHTA, FQGNSA. This CDR3 spans 17 amino acids. J was trimmed by 6 bases and V by 0 bases; bases with no gene match: 11. CDR3 sequence (DNA): TGTGCCAGCAGCTTAGCAACAGGGGATCAGGGTTTCAATGAGCAGTTCTTC. It codes for CASSLATGDQGFNEQFF.

The J gene is TRBJ2-2, the V gene TRBV15; unclear D gene. V was shortened by 4 bases and J by 3 bases, with 3 bases between the two germline ends. The CDR3 totals 12 residues. CDR1 is LNHNV, CDR2 YYDKDF, per germline (reference sequence). The CDR3 is CATSTHTGELFF. CDR3 nucleotides: TGTGCCACCAGCACTCACACCGGGGAGCTGTTTTTT.

This clonotype showed up just a few times. CDR3: CASSTRVTIEFF. The CDR3 region has the DNA TGCGCCAGCAGCACCCGCGTGACAATAGAGTTCTTC. The J gene is TRBJ2-1, the V gene TRBV5-1; D gene uncertain. Trimming shortened V by 4 bases and J by 14 bases, and 16 bases separated the two germline ends. There are 12 residues in the CDR3. The germline gives CDR1 SGHRS, CDR2 YFSETQ.

The chain has TRBV6-5 and TRBJ2-5; 10 bases are shared with TRBD2. The V and J ends lost 2 bases and 5 bases, in that order; junction bases with no gene match: 5. Germline CDR1 and CDR2: MNHEY and SVGAGI. The CDR3 runs 15 residues. The CDR3 loop reads CASSYALAGEETQYF. CDR3 nucleotide sequence: TGTGCCAGCAGTTACGCTCTAGCGGGGGAGGAGACCCAGTACTTC.